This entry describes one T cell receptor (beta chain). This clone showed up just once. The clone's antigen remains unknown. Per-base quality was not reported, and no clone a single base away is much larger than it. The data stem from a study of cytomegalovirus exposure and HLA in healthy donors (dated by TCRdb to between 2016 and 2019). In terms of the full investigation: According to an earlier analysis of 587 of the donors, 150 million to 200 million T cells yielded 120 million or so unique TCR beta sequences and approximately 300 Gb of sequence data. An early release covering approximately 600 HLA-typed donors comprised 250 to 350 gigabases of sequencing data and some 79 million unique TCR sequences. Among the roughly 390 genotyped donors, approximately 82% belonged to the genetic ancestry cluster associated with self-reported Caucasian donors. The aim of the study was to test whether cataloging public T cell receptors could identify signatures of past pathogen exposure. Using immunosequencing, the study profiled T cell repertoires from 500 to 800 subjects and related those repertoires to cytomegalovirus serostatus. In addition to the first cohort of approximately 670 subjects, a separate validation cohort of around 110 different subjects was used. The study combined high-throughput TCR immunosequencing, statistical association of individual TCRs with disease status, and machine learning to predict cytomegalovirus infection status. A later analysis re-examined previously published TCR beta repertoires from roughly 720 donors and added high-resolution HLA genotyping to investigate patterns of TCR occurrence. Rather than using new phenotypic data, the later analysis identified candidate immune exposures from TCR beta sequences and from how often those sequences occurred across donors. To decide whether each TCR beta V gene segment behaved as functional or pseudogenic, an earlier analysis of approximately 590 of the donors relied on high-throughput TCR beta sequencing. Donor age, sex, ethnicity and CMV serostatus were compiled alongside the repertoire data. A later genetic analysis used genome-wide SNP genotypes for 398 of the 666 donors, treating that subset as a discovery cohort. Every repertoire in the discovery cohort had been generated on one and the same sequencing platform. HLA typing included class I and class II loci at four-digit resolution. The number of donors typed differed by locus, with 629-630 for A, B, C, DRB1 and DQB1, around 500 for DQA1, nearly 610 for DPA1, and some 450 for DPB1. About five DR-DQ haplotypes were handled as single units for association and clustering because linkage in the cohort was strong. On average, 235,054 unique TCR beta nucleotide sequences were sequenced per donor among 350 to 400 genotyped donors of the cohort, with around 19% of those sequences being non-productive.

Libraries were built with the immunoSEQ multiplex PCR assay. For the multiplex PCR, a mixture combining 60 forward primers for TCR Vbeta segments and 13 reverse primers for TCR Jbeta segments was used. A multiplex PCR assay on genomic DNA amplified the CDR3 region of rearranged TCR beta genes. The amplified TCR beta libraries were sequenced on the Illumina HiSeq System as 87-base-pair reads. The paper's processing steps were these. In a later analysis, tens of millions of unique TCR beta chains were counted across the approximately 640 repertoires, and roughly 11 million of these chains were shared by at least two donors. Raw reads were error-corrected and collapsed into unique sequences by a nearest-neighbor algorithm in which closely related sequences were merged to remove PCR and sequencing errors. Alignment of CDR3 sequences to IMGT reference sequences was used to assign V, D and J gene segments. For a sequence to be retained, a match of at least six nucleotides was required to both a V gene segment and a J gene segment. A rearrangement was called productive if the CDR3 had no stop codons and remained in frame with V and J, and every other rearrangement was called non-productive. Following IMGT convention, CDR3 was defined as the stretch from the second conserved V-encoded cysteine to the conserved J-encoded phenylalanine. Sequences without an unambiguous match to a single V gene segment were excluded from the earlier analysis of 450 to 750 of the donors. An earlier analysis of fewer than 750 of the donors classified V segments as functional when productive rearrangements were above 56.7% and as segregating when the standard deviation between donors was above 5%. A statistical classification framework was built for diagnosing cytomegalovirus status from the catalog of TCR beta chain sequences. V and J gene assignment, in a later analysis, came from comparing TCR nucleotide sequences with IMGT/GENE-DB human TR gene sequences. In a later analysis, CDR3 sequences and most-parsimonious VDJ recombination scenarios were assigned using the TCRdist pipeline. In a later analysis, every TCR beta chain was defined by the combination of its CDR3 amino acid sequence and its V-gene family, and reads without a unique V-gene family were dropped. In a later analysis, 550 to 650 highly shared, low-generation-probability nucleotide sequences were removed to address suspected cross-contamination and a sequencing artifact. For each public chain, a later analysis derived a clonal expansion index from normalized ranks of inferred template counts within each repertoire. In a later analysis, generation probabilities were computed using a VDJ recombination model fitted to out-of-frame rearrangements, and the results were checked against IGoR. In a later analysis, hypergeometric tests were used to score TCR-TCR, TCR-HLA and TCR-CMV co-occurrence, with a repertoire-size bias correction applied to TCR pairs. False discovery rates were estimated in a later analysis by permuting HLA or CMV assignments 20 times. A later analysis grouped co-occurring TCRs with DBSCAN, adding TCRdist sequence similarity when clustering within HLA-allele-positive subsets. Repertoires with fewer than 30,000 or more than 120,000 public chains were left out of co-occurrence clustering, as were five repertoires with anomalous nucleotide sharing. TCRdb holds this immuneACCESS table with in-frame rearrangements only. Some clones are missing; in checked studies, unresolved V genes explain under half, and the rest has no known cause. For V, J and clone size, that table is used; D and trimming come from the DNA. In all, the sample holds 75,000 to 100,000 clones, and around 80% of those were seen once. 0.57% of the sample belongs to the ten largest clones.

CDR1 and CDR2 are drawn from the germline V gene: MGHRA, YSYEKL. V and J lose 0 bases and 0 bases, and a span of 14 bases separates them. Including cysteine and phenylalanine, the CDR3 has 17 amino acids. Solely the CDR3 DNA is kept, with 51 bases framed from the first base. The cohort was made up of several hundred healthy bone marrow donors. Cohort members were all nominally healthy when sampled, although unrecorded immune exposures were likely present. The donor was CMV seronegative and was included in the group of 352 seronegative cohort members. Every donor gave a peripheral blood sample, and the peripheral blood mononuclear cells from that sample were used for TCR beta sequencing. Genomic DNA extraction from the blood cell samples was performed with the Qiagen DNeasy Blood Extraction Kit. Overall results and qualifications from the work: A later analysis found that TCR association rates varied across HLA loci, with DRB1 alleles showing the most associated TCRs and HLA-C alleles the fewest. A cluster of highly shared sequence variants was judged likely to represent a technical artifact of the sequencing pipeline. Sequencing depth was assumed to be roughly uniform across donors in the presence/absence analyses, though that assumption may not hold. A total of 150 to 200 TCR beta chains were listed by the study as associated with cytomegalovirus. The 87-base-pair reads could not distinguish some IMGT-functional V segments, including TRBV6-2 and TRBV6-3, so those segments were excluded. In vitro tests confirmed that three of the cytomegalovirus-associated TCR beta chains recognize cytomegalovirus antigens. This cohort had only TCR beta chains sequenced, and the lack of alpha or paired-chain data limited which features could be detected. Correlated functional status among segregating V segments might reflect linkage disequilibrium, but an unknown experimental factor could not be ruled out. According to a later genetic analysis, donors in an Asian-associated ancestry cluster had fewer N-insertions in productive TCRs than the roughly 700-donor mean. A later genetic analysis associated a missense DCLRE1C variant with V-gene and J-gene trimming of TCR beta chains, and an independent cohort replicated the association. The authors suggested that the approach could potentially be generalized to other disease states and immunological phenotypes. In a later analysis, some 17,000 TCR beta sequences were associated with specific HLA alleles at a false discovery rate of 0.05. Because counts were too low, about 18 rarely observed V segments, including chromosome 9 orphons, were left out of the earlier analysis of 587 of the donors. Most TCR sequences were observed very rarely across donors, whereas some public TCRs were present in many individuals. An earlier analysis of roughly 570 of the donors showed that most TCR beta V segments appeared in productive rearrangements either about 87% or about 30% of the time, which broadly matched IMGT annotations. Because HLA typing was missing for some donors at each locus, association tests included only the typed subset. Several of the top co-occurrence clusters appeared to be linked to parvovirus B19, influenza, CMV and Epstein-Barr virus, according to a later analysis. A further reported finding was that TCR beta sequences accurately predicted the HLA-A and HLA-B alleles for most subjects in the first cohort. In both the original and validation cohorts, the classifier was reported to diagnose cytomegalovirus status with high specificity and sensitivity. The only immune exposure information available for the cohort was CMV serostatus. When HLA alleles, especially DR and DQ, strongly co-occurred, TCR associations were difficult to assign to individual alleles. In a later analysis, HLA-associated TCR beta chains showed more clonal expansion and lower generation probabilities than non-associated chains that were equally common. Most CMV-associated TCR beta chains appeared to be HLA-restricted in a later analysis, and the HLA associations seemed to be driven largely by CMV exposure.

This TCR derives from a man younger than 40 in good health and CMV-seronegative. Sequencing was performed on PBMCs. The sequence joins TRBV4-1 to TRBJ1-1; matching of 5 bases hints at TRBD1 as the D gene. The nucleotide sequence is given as TGCGCCAGCAGCCAAGATCGGCAGGGATCCATGAACACTGAAGCTTTCTTT. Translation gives CASSQDRQGSMNTEAFF.